The clone carrying this TCR beta chain has only one observation. Some clones are missing from TCRdb's copy, which holds only in-frame ones; the method was immunoSEQ multiplex PCR. Of 350,000 to 450,000 clones listed, 83% are singletons. This specimen comes from a study of Ad26.COV2.S vaccination and SARS-CoV-2 variants. The sample's treatment: some 20 received Ad26.COV2.S at low or high dose, single or two shots; roughly five received placebo; per-sample allocation not given. Vaccine and placebo recipients were sampled on day 63 after the first injection. J was trimmed by 4 bases and V by 2 bases; bases with no gene match: 6. Per the germline V gene, CDR1 is SGHVS and CDR2 is FNYEAQ. The CDR3 length is 16 residues.

Source: peripheral blood, taken in a trial of Ad26.COV2.S vaccine versus placebo. The J gene is TRBJ2-2, the V gene TRBV7-6, with TRBD1 matching over 8 bases. The receptor comes from a person aged 18-65 years who received the Ad26.COV2.S COVID-19 vaccine or a placebo. The CDR3 loop reads CASSLKQGAGTGELFF. The CDR3 DNA sequence: TGTGCCAGCAGCTTAAAGCAGGGGGCGGGCACCGGGGAGCTGTTTTTT.